The rows below give T cell receptor beta chains drawn from one sample of a study of cytomegalovirus exposure and HLA in healthy donors. Produced via immunoSEQ multiplex PCR; TCRdb's table is partial and in-frame only. The repertoire holds about 120,000 clones, with roughly 9% as singletons. Sequencing was performed on PBMCs. The origin of the receptors is a woman aged 40 to 55 in good health and CMV-seropositive. The CDR3 runs from the conserved cysteine through the conserved F or W. The D gene is left open where the match is weak. Where a row states a size, it is once, few, many or the class of an expanded clone; other rows omit it.

d_gene | j_gene | v_gene | abundance | CDR3aa | CDR3nt
NA | TRBJ1-3 | TRBV30 | NA | CAWSLGGSGNTIYF | TGTGCCTGGAGCTTGGGGGGGTCTGGAAACACCATATATTTT
NA | TRBJ2-4 | TRBV10-3 | NA | CAISDSTAKNIQYF | TGTGCCATCAGTGATTCTACAGCCAAAAACATTCAGTACTTC
TRBD1 | TRBJ2-1 | TRBV5-6 | few | CASSWTGEQFF | TGTGCCAGCAGCTGGACAGGCGAGCAGTTCTTC
NA | TRBJ1-1 | TRBV6-5 | few | CASSYAETTEAFF | TGTGCCAGCAGTTACGCGGAGACCACTGAAGCTTTCTTT
TRBD2 | TRBJ2-1 | TRBV2 | NA | CASRETSGGWDNEQFF | TGTGCCAGCAGAGAGACTAGCGGGGGGTGGGACAATGAGCAGTTCTTC
NA | TRBJ1-1 | TRBV11-2 | NA | CASSLIGLNTEAFF | TGTGCCAGCAGCTTAATTGGCTTGAACACTGAAGCTTTCTTT
NA | TRBJ1-1 | TRBV7-8 | NA | CASSFYQGWDTEAFF | TGTGCCAGCAGCTTCTACCAGGGGTGGGACACTGAAGCTTTCTTT
TRBD2 | TRBJ2-7 | TRBV27 | few | CASSSEPRTSGEYF | TGTGCCAGCAGTTCCGAGCCTCGGACTAGCGGGGAGTACTTC
NA | TRBJ2-1 | TRBV5-1 | few | CASSGTLGGDNEQFF | TGCGCCAGCAGTGGAACCCTGGGGGGAGACAATGAGCAGTTCTTC
NA | TRBJ1-2 | TRBV5-4 | NA | CASSRPGQLSNYGYTF | TGTGCCAGCAGCCGCCCCGGACAGCTTAGTAACTATGGCTACACCTTC
NA | TRBJ1-2 | TRBV5-5 | NA | CASSGGNYGYTF | TGTGCCAGCAGCGGAGGGAACTATGGCTACACCTTC
TRBD1 | TRBJ1-1 | TRBV19 | NA | CASSRGQSLNTEAFF | TGTGCCAGTAGTAGGGGACAGTCTCTGAACACTGAAGCTTTCTTT
TRBD1 | TRBJ1-1 | TRBV5-6 | few | CASSGRQGLGTEAFF | TGTGCCAGCAGCGGTAGACAGGGTTTGGGAACTGAAGCTTTCTTT
NA | TRBJ2-7 | TRBV7-9 | few | CASSFLIDSYEQYF | TGTGCCAGCAGCTTCCTGATTGACAGCTACGAGCAGTACTTC
TRBD1 | TRBJ2-2 | TRBV6-1 | NA | CASRGQGAGELFF | TGTGCCAGCAGGGGACAGGGGGCCGGGGAGCTGTTTTTT
TRBD1 | TRBJ1-1 | TRBV27 | few | CASSLFGSGQGANEAFF | TGTGCCAGCAGTTTATTCGGGTCGGGACAGGGGGCAAATGAAGCTTTCTTT
NA | TRBJ1-6 | TRBV10-2 | NA | CASREVRGPNSPLHF | TGCGCCAGCAGGGAAGTGCGGGGACCTAATTCACCCCTCCACTTT
TRBD1 | TRBJ1-1 | TRBV19 | NA | CASSLQGYEAFF | TGTGCCAGTAGTTTACAGGGGTATGAAGCTTTCTTT
NA | TRBJ2-5 | TRBV5-1 | few | CASSPALGGETQYF | TGCGCCAGCAGCCCGGCGCTGGGGGGTGAGACCCAGTACTTC
NA | TRBJ1-1 | TRBV11-2 | few | CASSPGAAGTEAFF | TGTGCCAGCAGCCCCGGGGCGGCGGGGACTGAAGCTTTCTTT
NA | TRBJ1-1 | TRBV6-5 | NA | CASSYLGRGTEAFF | TGTGCCAGCAGTTACCTCGGCAGGGGCACTGAAGCTTTCTTT
NA | TRBJ1-2 | TRBV4-1 | NA | CASSQDRPGKTSNYGYTF | TGCGCCAGCAGCCAAGACAGGCCAGGGAAAACTTCTAACTATGGCTACACCTTC
NA | TRBJ1-1 | TRBV19 | NA | CASSSGGRTEAFF | TGTGCCAGTAGCTCGGGGGGGCGGACTGAAGCTTTCTTT
TRBD1 | TRBJ2-7 | TRBV10-3 | few | CAIQDRGRYEQYF | TGTGCCATCCAAGACAGGGGCCGGTACGAGCAGTACTTC
TRBD1 | TRBJ1-1 | TRBV7-8 | medium-sized | CASSLGQGGDAFF | TGTGCCAGCAGCTTAGGACAGGGTGGAGACGCTTTCTTT
TRBD2 | TRBJ2-1 | TRBV30 | NA | CAWDEGAGGSYNEQFF | TGTGCCTGGGATGAAGGGGCGGGGGGTTCCTACAATGAGCAGTTCTTC
NA | TRBJ1-6 | TRBV9 | NA | CASSVGSSYNSPLHF | TGTGCCAGCAGCGTAGGCAGCTCCTATAATTCACCCCTCCACTTT
TRBD1 | TRBJ2-5 | TRBV5-1 | few | CASRPQGQTLRETQYF | TGCGCCAGCAGACCCCAGGGACAGACTTTAAGGGAGACCCAGTACTTC